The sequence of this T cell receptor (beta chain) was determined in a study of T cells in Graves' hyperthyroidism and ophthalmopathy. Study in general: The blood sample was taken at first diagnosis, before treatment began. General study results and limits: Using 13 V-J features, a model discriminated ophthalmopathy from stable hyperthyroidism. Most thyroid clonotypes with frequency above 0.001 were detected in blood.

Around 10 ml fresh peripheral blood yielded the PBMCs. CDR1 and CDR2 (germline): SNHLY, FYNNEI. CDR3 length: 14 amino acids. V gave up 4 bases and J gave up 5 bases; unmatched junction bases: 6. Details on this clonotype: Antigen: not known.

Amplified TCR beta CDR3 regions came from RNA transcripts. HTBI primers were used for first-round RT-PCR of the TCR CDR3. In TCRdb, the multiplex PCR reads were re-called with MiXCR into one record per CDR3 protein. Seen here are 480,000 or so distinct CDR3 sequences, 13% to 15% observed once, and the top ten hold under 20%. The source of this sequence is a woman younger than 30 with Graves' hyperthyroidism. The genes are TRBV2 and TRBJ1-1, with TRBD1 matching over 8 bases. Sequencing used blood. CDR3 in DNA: TGTGCCAGCAGTGCCGACAGGGGAGGGACTGAAGCTTTCTTT. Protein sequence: CASSADRGGTEAFF.